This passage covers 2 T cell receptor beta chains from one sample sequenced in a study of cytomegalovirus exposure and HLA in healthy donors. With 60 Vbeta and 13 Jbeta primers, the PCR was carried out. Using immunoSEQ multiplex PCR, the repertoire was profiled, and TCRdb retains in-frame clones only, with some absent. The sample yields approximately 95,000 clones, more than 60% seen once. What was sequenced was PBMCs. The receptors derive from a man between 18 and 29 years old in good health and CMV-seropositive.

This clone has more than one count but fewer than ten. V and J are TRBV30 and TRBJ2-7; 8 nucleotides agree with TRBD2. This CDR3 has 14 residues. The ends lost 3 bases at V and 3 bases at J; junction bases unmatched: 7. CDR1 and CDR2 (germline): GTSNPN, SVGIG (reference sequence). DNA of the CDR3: TGTGCCTGGAGCAAAGGGCGGGGGGACTACGAGCAGTACTTC. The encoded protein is CAWSKGRGDYEQYF.

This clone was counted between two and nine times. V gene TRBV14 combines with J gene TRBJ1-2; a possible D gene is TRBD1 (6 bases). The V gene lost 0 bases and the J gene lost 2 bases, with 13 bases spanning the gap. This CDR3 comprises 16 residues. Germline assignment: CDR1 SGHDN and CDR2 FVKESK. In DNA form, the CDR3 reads TGTGCCAGCAGCCAAGATCAGGGGTCCCGGAACTATGGCTACACCTTC. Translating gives CASSQDQGSRNYGYTF.